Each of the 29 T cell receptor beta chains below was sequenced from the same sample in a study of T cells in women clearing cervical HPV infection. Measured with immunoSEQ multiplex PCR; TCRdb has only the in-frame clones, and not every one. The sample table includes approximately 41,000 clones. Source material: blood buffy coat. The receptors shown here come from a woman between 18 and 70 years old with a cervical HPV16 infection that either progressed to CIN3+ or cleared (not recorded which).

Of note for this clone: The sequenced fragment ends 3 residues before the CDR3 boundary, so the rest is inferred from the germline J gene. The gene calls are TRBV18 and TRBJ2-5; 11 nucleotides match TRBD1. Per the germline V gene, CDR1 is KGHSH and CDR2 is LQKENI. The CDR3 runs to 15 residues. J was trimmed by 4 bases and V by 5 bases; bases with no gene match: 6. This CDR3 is CASSTGQGVGETQYF. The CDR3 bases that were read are TGTGCCAGCTCAACGGGACAGGGGGTTGGAGAGACC.

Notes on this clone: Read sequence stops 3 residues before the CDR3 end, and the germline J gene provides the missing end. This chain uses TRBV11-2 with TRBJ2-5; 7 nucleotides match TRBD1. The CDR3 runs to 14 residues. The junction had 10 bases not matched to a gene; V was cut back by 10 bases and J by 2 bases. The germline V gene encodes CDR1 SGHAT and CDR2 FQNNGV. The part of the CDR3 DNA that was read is TGTGCCACAAGCCAGGGACAGTATCAAGAGACC. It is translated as CATSQGQYQET. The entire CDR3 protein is CATSQGQYQETQYF. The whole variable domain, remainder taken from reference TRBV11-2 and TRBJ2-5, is EAGVAQSPRYKIIEKRQSVAFWCNPISGHATLYWYQQILGQGPKLLIQFQNNGVVDDSQLPKDRFSAERLKGVDSTLKIQPAKLEDSAVYLCATSQGQYQETQYFGPGTRLLVL.

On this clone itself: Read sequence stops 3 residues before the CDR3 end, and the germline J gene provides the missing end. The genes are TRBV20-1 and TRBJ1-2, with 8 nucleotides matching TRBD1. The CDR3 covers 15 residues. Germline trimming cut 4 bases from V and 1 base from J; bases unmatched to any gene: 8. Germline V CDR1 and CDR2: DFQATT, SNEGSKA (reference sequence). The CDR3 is CSAIRRDRNNYGYTF. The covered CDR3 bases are TGCAGTGCTATACGCCGGGACAGGAATAACTATGGC.

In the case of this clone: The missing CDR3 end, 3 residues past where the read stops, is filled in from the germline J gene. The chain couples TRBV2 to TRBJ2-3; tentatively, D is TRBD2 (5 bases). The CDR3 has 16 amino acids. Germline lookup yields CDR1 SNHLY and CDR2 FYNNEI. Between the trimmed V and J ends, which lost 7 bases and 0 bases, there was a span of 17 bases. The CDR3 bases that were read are TGTGCCAGCAATCCAATAGGACTGAGGAGCACAGATACG. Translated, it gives CASNPIGLRSTDT. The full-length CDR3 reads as CASNPIGLRSTDTQYF.

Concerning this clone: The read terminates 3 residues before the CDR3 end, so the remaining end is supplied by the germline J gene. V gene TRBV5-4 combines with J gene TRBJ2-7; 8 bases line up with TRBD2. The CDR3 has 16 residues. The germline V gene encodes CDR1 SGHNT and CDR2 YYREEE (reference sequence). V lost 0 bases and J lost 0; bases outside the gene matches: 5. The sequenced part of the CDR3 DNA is TGTGCCAGCAGCTTGGCTAGCGGGCTAAGCTCCTACGAG. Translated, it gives CASSLASGLSSYE. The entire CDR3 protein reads CASSLASGLSSYEQYF.

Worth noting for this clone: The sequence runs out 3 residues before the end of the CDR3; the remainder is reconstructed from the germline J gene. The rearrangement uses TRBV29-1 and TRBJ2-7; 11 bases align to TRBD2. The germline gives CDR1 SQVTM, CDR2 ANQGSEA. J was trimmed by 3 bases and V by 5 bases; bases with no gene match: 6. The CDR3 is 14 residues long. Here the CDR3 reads CSVKGTSGFYEQYF. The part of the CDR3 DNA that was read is TGCAGCGTTAAAGGGACTAGCGGATTCTACGAG.

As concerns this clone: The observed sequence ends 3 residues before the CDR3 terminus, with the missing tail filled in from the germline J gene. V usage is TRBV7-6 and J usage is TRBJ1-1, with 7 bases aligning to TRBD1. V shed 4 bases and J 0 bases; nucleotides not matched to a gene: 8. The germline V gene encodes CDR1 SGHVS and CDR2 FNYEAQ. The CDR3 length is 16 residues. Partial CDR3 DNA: TGTGCCAGCAGCTCGATCGACAGGGTGTTGAACACTGAA. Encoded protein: CASSSIDRVLNTE. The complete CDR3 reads CASSSIDRVLNTEAFF.

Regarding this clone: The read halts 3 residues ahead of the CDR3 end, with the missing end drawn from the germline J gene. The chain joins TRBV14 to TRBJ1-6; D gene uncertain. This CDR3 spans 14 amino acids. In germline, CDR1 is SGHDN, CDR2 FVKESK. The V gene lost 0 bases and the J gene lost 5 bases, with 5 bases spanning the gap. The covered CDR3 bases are TGTGCCAGCAGCCAAGATACAGATAATTCACCC. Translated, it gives CASSQDTDNSP. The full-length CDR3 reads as CASSQDTDNSPLHF.

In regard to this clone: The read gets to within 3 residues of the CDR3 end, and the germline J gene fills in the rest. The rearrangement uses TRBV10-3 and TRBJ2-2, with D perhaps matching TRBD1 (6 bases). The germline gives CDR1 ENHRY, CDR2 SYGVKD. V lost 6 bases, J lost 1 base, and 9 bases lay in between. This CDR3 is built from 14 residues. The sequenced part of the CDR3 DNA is TGTGCCATCAGCAAGACAGGGAACACCGGGGAG. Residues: CAISKTGNTGE. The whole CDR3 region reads CAISKTGNTGELFF.

The sequenced CDR3 bases are TGTGCCAGCAGCCTCAAGGGGGTTATGGATGAG. It codes for CASSLKGVMDE. The full CDR3 protein is CASSLKGVMDEQFF. The V gene is TRBV5-6, the J gene TRBJ2-1, with D possibly TRBD1 on 6 matching bases. From the germline J gene comes the end of the CDR3, since the read stops 3 residues before it. Germline assignment: CDR1 SGHDT and CDR2 YYEEEE. V dropped 4 bases and J dropped 8 bases, with 16 bases sitting between them. The CDR3 is 14 amino acids.

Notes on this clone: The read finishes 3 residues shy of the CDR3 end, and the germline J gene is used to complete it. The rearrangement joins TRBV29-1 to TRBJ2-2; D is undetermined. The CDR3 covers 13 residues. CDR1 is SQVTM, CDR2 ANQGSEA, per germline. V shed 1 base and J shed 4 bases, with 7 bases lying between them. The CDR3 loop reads CSVEVGPTGELFF. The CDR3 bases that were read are TGCAGCGTTGAAGTGGGCCCCACCGGGGAG.

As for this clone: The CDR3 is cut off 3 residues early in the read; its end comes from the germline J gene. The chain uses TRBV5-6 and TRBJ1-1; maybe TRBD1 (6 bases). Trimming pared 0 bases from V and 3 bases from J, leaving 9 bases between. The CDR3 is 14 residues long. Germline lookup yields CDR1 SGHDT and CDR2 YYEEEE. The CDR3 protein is CASSLVPGDTEAFF. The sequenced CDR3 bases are TGTGCCAGCAGCTTGGTCCCAGGGGACACTGAA. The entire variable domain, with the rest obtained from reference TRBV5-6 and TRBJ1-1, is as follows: DAGVTQSPTHLIKTRGQQVTLRCSPKSGHDTVSWYQQALGQGPQFIFQYYEEEERQRGNFPDRFSGHQFPNYSSELNVNALLLGDSALYLCASSLVPGDTEAFFGQGTRLTVV.

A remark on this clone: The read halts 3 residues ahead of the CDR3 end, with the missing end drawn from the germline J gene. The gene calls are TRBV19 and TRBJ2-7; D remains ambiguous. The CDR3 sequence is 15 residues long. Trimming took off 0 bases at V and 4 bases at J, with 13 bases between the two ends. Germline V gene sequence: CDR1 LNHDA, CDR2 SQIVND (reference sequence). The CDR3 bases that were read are TGTGCCAGTAGTATAGATTCTGGTCAGTCGTACGAG. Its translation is CASSIDSGQSYE. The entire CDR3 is CASSIDSGQSYEQYF.

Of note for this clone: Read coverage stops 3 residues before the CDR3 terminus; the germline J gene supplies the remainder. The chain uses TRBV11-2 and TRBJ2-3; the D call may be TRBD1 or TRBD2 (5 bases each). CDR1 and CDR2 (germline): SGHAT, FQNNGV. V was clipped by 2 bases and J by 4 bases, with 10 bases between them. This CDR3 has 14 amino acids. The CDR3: CASSLREGSDTQYF. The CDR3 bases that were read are TGTGCCAGCAGCTTAAGAGAGGGGTCAGATACG.

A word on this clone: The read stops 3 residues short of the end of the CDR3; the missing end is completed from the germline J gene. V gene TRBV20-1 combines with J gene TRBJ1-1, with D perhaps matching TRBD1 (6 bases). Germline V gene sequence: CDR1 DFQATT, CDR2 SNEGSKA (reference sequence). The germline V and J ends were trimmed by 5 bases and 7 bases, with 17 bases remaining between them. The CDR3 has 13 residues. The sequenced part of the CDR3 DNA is TGCAGTGCTCGAACAGGGAGGGGAGGTGAA. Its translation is CSARTGRGGE. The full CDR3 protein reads CSARTGRGGEAFF.

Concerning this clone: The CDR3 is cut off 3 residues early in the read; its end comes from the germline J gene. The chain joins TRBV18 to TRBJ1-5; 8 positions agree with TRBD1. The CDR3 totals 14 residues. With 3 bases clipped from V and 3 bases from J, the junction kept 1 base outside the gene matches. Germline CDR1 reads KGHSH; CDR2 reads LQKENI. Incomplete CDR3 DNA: TGTGCCAGCTCACCGGGACAGGACAATCAGCCC. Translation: CASSPGQDNQP. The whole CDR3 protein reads CASSPGQDNQPQHF.

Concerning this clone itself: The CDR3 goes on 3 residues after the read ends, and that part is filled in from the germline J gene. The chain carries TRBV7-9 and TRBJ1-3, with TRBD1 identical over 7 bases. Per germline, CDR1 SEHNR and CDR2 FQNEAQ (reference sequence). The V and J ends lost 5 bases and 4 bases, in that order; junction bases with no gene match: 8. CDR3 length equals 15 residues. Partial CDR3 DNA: TGTGCCAGCAGCCTTATGGAGACAGGGGGAAACACC. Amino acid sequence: CASSLMETGGNT. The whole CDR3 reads CASSLMETGGNTIYF.

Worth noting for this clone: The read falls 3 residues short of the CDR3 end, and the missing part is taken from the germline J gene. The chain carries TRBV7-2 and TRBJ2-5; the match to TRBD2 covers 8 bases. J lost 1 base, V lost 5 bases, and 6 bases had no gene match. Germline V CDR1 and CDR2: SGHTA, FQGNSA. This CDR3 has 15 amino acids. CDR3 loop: CASSPQAGAQETQYF. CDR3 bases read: TGTGCCAGCAGCCCCCAAGCGGGGGCCCAAGAGACC.

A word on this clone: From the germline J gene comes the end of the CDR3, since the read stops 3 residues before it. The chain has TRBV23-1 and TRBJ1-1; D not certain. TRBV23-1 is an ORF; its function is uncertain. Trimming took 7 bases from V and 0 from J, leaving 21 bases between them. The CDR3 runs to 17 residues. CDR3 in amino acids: CASTLSPRQRMNTEAFF. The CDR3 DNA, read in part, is TGCGCCAGCACCTTATCCCCGCGACAACGCATGAACACTGAA.

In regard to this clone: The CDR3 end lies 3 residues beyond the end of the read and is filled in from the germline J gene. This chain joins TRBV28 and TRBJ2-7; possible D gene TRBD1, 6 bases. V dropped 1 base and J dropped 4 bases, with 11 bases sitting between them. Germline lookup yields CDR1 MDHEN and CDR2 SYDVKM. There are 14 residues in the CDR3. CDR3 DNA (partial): TGTGCCAGCAGTTTATCCAGGGGACCTTACGAG. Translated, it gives CASSLSRGPYE. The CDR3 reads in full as CASSLSRGPYEQYF.

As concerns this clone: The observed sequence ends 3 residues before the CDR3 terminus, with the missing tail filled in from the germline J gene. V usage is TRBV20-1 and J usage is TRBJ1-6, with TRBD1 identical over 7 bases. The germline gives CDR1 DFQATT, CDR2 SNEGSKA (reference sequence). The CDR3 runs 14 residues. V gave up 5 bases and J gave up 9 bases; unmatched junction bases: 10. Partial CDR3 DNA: TGCAGTGCTCCCTCAGACAGGGAGGGTTCACCC. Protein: CSAPSDREGSP. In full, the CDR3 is CSAPSDREGSPLHF.

CDR3 DNA (partial): TGTGCTAGTGGTCCCTACAGGGGACAAAATACTAACTATGGC. It translates to CASGPYRGQNTNYG. The CDR3, in full, reads CASGPYRGQNTNYGYTF. The chain employs TRBV12-5 and TRBJ1-2, with 7 bases aligning to TRBD1. The CDR3 end falls 3 residues outside the read, so it is completed with the germline J gene. V lost 5 bases to trimming and J lost 0 bases; unmatched junction nucleotides: 12. Germline V CDR1 and CDR2: LGHNT, FRNRAP. This CDR3 has 17 residues.

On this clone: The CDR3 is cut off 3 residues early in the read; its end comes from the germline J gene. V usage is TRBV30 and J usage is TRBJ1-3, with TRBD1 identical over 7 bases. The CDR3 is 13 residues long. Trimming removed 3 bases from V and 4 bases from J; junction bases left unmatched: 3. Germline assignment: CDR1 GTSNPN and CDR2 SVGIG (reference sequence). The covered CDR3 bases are TGTGCCTGGAGCTTGACAGGGGGAAACACC. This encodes CAWSLTGGNT. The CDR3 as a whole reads CAWSLTGGNTIYF. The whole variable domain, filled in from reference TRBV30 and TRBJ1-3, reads SQTIHQWPATLVQPVGSPLSLECTVEGTSNPNLYWYRQAAGRGLQLLFYSVGIGQISSEVPQNLSASRPQDRQFILSSKKLLLSDSGFYLCAWSLTGGNTIYFGEGSWLTVV.

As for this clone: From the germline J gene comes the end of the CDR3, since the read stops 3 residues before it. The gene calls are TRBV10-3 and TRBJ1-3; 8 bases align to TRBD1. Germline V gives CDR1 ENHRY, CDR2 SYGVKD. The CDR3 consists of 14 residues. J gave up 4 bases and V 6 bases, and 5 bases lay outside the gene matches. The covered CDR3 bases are TGTGCCATCAGCGTGGGGACAGGAGGAAACACC. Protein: CAISVGTGGNT. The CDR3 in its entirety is CAISVGTGGNTIYF.

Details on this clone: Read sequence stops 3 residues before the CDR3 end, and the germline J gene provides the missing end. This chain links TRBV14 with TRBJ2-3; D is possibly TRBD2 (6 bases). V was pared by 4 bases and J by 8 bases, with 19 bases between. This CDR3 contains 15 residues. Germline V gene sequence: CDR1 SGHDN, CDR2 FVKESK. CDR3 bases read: TGTGCCAGCAGCCCCACCCAGGACTACACCCTTACG. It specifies CASSPTQDYTLT. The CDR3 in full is CASSPTQDYTLTQYF.

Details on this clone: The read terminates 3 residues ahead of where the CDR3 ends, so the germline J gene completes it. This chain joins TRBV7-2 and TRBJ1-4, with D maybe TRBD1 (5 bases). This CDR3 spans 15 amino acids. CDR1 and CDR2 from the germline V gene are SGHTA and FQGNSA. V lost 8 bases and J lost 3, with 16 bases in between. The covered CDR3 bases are TGTGCCAGCTCCCGGCAGGGAATGGCTAATGAAAAA. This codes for CASSRQGMANEK. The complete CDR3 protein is CASSRQGMANEKLFF.

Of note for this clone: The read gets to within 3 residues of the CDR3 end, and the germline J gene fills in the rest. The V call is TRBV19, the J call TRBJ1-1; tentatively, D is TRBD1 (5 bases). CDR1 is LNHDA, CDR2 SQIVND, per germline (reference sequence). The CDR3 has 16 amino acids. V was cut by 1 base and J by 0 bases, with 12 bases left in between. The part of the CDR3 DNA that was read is TGTGCCAGTAGTATAGTGGGGGGGAACATGAACACTGAA. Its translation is CASSIVGGNMNTE. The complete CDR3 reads CASSIVGGNMNTEAFF.

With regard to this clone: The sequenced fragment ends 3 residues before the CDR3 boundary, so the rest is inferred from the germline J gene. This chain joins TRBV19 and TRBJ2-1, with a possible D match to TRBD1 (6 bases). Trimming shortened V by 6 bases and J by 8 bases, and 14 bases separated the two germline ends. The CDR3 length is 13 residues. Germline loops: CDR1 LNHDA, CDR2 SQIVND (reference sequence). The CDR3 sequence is CASRPQGEDEQFF. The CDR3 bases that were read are TGTGCCAGTAGACCACAGGGCGAGGATGAG.

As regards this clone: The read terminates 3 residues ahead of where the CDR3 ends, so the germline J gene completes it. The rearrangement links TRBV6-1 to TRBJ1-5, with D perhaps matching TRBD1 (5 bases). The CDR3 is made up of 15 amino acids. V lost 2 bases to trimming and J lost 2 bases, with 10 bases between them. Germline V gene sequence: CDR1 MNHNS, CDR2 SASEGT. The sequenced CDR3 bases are TGTGCCAGCAGTGAAATCAGGGCGGGCAATCAGCCC. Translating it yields CASSEIRAGNQP. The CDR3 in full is CASSEIRAGNQPQHF.